This T cell receptor (beta chain) was observed in a study of blood T cell repertoires in COVID-19. Cohorts were assigned according to the clinical history that participants reported. CDR3 length: 14 residues. The germline V gene encodes CDR1 LGHDT and CDR2 YNNKEL (reference sequence). J was trimmed by 4 bases and V by 3 bases; bases with no gene match: 1. The data were produced by immunoSEQ multiplex PCR, yet TCRdb's version contains in-frame clones alone and is incomplete. The sample comprises hundreds of thousands of clones, 70% to 90% of which are singletons, and around 1.9% rests with the top ten.

The sample taken for sequencing was PBMCs or T cells enriched from blood (not recorded which). This chain connects TRBV3-1 (or the pseudogene TRBV3-2) to TRBJ2-7, with 12 bases aligning to TRBD2. The sequence was collected from a man in his forties in a cohort exposed to, infected with or recovered from COVID-19 (not recorded which). CDR3 residues: CASSQTSGRYEQYF. The CDR3 DNA sequence: TGTGCCAGCAGCCAGACTAGCGGGAGATACGAGCAGTACTTC.